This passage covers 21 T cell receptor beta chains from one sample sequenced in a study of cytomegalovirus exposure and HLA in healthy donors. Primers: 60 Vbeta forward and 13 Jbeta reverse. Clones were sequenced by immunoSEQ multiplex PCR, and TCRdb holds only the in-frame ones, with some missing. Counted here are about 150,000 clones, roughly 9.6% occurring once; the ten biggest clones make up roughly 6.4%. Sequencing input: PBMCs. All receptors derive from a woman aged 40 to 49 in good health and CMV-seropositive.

As DNA, the CDR3 is TGTGCCAGCAGTTACCATAGCGGGGTGGTTACAGATACGCAGTATTTT. It specifies CASSYHSGVVTDTQYF. V and J are TRBV6-6 and TRBJ2-3; 8 bases map to TRBD2. The CDR3 runs 16 residues. Germline V lookup: CDR1 MNHNY, CDR2 SVGAGI (reference sequence). V was pared by 2 bases and J by 3 bases, with 7 bases of the junction left unmatched.

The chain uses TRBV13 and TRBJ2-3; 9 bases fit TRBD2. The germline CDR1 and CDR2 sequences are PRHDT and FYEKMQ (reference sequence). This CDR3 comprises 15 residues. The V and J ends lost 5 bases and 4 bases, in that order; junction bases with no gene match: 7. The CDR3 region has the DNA TGTGCCAGCAGCCCCCGGCGGGGGGGCCCAGATACGCAGTATTTT. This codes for CASSPRRGGPDTQYF.

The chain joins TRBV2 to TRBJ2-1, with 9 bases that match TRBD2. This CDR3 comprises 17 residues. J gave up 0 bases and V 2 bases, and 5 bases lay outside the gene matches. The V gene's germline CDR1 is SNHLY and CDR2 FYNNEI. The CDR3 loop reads CASSELSSGDSYNEQFF. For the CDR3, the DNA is TGTGCCAGCAGTGAATTGTCTAGCGGGGACTCCTACAATGAGCAGTTCTTC.

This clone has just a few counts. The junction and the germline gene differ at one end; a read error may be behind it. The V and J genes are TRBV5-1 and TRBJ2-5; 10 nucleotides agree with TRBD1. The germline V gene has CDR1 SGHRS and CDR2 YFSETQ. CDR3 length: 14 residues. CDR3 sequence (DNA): TGCGCCTGCAGCCCCGGGACAGGGGTAAGGACCCAGTACTTC. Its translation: CACSPGTGVRTQYF.

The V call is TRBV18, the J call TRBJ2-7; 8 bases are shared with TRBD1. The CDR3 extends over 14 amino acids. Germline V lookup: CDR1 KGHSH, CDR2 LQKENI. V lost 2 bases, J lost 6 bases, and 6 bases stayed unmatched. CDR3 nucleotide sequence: TGTGCCAGCTCACCAATACAGGGGGGCGGCGAGCAGTACTTC. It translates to CASSPIQGGGEQYF. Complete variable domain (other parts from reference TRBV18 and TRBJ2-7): NAGVMQNPRHLVRRRGQEARLRCSPMKGHSHVYWYRQLPEEGLKFMVYLQKENIIDESGMPKERFSAEFPKEGPSILRIQQVVRGDSAAYFCASSPIQGGGEQYFGPGTRLTVT.

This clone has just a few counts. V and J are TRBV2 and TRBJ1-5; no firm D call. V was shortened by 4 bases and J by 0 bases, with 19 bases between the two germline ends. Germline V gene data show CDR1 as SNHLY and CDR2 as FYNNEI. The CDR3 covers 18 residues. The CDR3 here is CASSVRSRERSSNQPQHF. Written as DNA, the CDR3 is TGTGCCAGCAGTGTTAGGTCTCGGGAGAGGTCTAGCAATCAGCCCCAGCATTTT.

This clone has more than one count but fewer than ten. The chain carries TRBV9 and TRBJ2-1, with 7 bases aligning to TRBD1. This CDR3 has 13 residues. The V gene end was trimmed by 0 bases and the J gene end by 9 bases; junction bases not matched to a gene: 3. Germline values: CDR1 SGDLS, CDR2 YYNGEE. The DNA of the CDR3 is TGTGCCAGCAGCGTAGGACAGGGTGGTGAGCAGTTCTTC. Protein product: CASSVGQGGEQFF.

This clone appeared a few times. The CDR3 nucleotides read TGTGCCAGCAGTGAAGCGGGGGCGGACTACGAGCAGTACTTC. Protein: CASSEAGADYEQYF. This rearrangement joins TRBV2 to TRBJ2-7; D possibly corresponds to TRBD1 (6 bases). Trimming removed 0 bases at V and 3 bases at J, with 9 bases between. Germline V CDR1 and CDR2: SNHLY, FYNNEI. The CDR3 has 14 amino acids.

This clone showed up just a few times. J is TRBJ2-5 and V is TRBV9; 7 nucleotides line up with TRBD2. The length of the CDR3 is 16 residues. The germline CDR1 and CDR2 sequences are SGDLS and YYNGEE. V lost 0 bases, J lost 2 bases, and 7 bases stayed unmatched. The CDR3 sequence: CASSVGGGRVQETQYF. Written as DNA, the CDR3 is TGTGCCAGCAGCGTAGGGGGGGGTAGGGTTCAAGAGACCCAGTACTTC.

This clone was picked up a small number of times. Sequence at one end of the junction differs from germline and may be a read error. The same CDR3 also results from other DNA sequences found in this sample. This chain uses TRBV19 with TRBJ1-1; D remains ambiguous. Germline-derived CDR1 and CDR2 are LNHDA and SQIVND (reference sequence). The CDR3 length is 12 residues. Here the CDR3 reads CASSIADTEAFF. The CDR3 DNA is TGTGCGAGTAGTATTGCGGATACTGAAGCTTTCTTT.

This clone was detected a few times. The CDR3 region is CASRQGANTGELFF. The CDR3 DNA reads as TGCGCCTCAAGACAGGGTGCGAACACCGGGGAGCTGTTTTTT. This rearrangement joins TRBV10-1 to TRBJ2-2, with TRBD1 identical over 7 bases. With 11 bases clipped from V and 0 bases from J, the junction kept 6 bases outside the gene matches. CDR3 length equals 14 residues. The germline V gene encodes CDR1 WNHNN and CDR2 SYGVQD (reference sequence).

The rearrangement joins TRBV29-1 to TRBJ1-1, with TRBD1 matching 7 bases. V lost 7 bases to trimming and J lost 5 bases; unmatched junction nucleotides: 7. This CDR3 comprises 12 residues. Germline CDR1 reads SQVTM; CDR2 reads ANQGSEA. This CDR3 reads CSGRTGWTEAFF. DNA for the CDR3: TGCAGCGGCCGGACAGGATGGACTGAAGCTTTCTTT.

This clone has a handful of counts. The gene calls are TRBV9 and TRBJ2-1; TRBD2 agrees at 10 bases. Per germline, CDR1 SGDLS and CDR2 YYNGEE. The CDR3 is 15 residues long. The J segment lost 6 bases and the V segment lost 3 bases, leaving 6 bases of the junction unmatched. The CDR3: CASSGGTSEVNEQFF. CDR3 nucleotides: TGTGCCAGCAGCGGGGGGACTAGCGAGGTCAATGAGCAGTTCTTC.

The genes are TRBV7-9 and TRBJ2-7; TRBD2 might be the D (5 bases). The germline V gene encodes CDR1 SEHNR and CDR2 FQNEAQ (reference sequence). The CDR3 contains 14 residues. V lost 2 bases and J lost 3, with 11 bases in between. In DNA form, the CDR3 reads TGTGCCAGCAGCTTATCGGGAAGGAGCTACGAGCAGTACTTC. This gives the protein CASSLSGRSYEQYF.

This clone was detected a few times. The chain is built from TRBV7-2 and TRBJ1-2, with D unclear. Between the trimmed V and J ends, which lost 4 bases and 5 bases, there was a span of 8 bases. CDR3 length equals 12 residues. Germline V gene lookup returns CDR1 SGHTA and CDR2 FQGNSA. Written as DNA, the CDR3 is TGTGCCAGCAGCTCGATCGGGTATGGCTACACCTTC. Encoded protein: CASSSIGYGYTF.

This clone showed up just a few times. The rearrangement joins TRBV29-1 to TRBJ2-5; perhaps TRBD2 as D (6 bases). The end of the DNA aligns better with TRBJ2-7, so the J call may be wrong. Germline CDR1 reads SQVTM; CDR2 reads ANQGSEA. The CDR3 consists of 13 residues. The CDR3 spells CSVARRGNYEQYF. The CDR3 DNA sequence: TGCAGCGTTGCTAGACGGGGGAACTACGAGCAGTACTTC.

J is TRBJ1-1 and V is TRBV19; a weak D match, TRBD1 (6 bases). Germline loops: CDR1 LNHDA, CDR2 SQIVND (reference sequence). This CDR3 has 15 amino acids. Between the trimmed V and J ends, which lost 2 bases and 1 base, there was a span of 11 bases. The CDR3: CASSIQEGGNTEAFF. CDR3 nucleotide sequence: TGTGCCAGTAGTATACAGGAAGGGGGGAACACTGAAGCTTTCTTT.

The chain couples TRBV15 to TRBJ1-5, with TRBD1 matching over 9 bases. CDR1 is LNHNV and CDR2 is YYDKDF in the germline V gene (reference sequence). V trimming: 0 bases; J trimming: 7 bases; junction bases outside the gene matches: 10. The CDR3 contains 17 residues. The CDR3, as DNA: TGTGCCACCAGCAGAGAGGCTGGGGACAGGGTTGACCAGCCCCAGCATTTT. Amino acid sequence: CATSREAGDRVDQPQHF.

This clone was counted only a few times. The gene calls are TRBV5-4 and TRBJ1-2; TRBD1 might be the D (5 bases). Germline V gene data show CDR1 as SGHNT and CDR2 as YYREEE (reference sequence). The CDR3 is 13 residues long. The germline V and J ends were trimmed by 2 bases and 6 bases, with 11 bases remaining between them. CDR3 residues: CASSFLSGNGYTF. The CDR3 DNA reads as TGTGCCAGCAGCTTCTTATCAGGGAATGGCTACACCTTC.

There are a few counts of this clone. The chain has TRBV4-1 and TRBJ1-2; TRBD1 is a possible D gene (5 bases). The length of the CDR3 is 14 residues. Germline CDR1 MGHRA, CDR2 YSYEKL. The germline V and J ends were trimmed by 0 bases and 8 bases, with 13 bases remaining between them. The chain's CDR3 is CASSQDWGLRGYTF. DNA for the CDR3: TGCGCCAGCAGCCAAGATTGGGGCTTGAGGGGCTACACCTTC.

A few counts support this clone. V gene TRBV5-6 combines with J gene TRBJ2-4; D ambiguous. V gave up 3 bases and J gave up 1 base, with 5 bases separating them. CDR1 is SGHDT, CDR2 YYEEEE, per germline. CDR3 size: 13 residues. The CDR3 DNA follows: TGTGCCAGCAGCTCTACCGCCAAAAACATTCAGTACTTC. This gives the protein CASSSTAKNIQYF.